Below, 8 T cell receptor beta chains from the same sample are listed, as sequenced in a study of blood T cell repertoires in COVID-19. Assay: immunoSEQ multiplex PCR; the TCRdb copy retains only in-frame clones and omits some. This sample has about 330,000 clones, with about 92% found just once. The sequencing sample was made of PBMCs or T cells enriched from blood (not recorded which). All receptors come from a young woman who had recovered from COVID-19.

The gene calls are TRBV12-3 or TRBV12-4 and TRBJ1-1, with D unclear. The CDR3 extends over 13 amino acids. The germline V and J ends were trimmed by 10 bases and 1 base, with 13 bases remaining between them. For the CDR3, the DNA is TGTGCCACCATAGGGAGGAGGAACACTGAAGCTTTCTTT. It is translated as CATIGRRNTEAFF.

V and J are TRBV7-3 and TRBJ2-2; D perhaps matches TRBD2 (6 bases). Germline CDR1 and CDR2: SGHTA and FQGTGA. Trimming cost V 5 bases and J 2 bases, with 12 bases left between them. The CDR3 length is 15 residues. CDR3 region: CASSPGGTNTGELFF. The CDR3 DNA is TGTGCCAGCAGCCCCGGCGGGACTAACACCGGGGAGCTGTTTTTT.

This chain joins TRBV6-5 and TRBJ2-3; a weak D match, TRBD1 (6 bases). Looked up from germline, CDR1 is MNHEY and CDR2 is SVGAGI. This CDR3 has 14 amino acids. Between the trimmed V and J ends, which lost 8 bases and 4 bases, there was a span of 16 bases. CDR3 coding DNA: TGTGCCAGCCTTTACCCGAGGACAGCAGATACGCAGTATTTT. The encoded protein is CASLYPRTADTQYF.

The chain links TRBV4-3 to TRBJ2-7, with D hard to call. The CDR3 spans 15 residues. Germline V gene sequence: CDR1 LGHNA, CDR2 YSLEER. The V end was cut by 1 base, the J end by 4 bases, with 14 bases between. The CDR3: CASSQVPAPGYEQYF. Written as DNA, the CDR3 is TGCGCCAGCAGCCAAGTACCGGCGCCCGGGTACGAGCAGTACTTC.

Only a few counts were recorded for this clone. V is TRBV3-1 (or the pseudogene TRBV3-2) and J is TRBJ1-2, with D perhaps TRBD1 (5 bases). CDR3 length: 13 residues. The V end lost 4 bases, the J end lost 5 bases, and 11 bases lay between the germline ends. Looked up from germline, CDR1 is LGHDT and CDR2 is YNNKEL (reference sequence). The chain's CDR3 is CASSRDRGYGYTF. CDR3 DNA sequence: TGTGCCAGCAGCCGAGACAGAGGTTATGGCTACACCTTC.

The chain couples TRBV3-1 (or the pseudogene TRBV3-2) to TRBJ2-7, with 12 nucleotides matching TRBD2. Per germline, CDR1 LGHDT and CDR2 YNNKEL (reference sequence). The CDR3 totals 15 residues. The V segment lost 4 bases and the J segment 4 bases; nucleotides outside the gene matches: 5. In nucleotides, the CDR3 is TGTGCCAGCAGCCTCGGACTAGCGGGAAAATACGAGCAGTACTTC. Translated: CASSLGLAGKYEQYF.

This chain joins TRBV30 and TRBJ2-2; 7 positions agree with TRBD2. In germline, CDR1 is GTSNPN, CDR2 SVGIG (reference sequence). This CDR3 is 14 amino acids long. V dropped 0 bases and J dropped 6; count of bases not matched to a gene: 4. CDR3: CAWSVRRGAGELFF. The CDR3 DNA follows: TGTGCCTGGAGTGTACGACGGGGGGCCGGGGAGCTGTTTTTT.

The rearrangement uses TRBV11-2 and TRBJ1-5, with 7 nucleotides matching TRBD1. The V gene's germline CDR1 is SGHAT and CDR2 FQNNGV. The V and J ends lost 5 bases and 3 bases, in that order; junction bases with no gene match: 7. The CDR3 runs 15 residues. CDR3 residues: CASSGGGEFNQPQHF. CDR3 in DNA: TGTGCCAGCAGCGGAGGGGGCGAATTCAATCAGCCCCAGCATTTT.